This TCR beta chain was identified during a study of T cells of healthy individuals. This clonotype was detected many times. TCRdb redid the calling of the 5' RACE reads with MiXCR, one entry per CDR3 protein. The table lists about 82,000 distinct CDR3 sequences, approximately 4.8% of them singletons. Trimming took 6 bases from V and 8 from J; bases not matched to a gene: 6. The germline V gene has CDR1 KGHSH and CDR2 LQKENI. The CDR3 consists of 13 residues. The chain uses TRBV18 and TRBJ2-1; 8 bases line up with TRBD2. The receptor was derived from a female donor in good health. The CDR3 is CASSPTSVHEQFF. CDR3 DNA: TGTGCCAGCTCGCCGACTAGCGTGCATGAGCAGTTCTTC.